These 16 T cell receptor beta chains share one sample of origin, sequenced in a study of T-cell memory formation after mild COVID-19. TCRdb fed the 5' RACE reads into MiXCR, producing one record per CDR3 protein. The table has just over 350,000 distinct CDR3 sequences, roughly 14% seen once. The sequencing sample was made of PBMCs or a T cell subset sorted from them (not recorded which). These receptors were collected from a man younger than 30 who had mild COVID-19 (a few samples of this study predate the infection). Cell type and time point are not known.

This sequence joins TRBV7-9 and TRBJ2-7; the D gene is possibly TRBD1 (8 bases). This CDR3 contains 14 residues. With 4 bases removed from V and 6 bases from J, the gap between germline ends came to 16 bases. In germline, CDR1 is SEHNR, CDR2 FQNEAQ (reference sequence). CDR3 protein: CASSSSTGEGEQYV. The CDR3, as DNA: TGTGCCAGCAGCTCATCGACAGGGGAGGGCGAGCAGTACGTC.

This clonotype was seen only a few times. Sequence at one end of the junction differs from germline and may be a read error. J is TRBJ2-5 and V is TRBV4-1, with D perhaps being TRBD1 or TRBD2 (7 bases each). The CDR3 is 14 residues long. Germline V gene lookup returns CDR1 MGHRA and CDR2 YSYEKL. CDR3 nucleotide sequence: TGCGTCAGCAGCCCAGGGGGAGGGAAAGAGACCCAGTACTTC. Translating gives CVSSPGGGKETQYF.

The chain joins TRBV6-5 to TRBJ2-4; tentative D call: TRBD2 (6 bases). The germline gives CDR1 MNHEY, CDR2 SVGAGI. With 2 bases removed from V and 2 bases from J, the gap between germline ends came to 13 bases. This CDR3 has 16 residues. The CDR3 DNA follows: TGTGCCAGCAGTTACGCGGGCGGAGGGTCCAAAAACATTCAGTACTTC. Amino acids: CASSYAGGGSKNIQYF.

The J gene is TRBJ1-2, the V gene TRBV7-2; 7 bases align to TRBD1. Germline V CDR1 and CDR2: SGHTA, FQGNSA. The V segment lost 5 bases and the J segment 6 bases; nucleotides outside the gene matches: 6. The CDR3 consists of 13 residues. CDR3 bases: TGTGCCAGCAGCCAACAGGGGAGGCATGGCTACACCTTC. Its protein product is CASSQQGRHGYTF.

This clonotype was observed at least ten times. The chain couples TRBV4-3 to TRBJ2-3, with D unclear. This CDR3 is 17 amino acids long. Germline V lookup: CDR1 LGHNA, CDR2 YSLEER. V lost 3 bases and J lost 5, with 21 bases in between. The CDR3 region is CASSQGGRSRPGDTQYF. The CDR3 bases are TGCGCCAGCAGCCAGGGCGGTCGGTCAAGGCCGGGAGATACGCAGTATTTT.

This clonotype was detected a few times. The chain links TRBV6-5 to TRBJ1-4; maybe TRBD1 (5 bases). The CDR3 sequence is 15 residues long. The germline gives CDR1 MNHEY, CDR2 SVGAGI. Trimming pared 2 bases from V and 7 bases from J, leaving 14 bases between. For the CDR3, the DNA is TGTGCCAGCAGTTACGCGTGGGGGGGAGGTGAAAAACTGTTTTTT. It codes for CASSYAWGGGEKLFF.

This clonotype has more than one count but fewer than ten. The CDR3 loop reads CATSDASVETQYF. The CDR3 DNA sequence: TGTGCCACCAGTGACGCCAGCGTAGAGACCCAGTACTTC. V gene TRBV24-1 combines with J gene TRBJ2-5; D gene unclear. CDR3 length: 13 residues. Germline loops: CDR1 KGHDR, CDR2 SFDVKD. V was shortened by 4 bases and J by 4 bases, with 9 bases between the two germline ends.

The chain combines TRBV9 with TRBJ2-5, with a tentative D call TRBD1 (5 bases). V shed 0 bases and J shed 5 bases, with 11 bases lying between them. Per germline, CDR1 SGDLS and CDR2 YYNGEE. CDR3 length: 14 residues. CDR3 sequence: CASSVGGAEETQYF. In DNA form, the CDR3 reads TGTGCCAGCAGCGTAGGGGGCGCGGAGGAGACCCAGTACTTC.

This clonotype came up a few times. The rearrangement links TRBV20-1 to TRBJ2-7, with D tentatively TRBD1 (5 bases). V lost 3 bases, J lost 2 bases, and 11 bases lay in between. CDR3 length: 13 residues. Per germline, CDR1 DFQATT and CDR2 SNEGSKA (reference sequence). The CDR3 spells CSASSRVTYEQYV. DNA for the CDR3: TGCAGTGCTAGTAGCAGGGTTACCTACGAGCAGTACGTC.

This clonotype has a handful of counts. The rearrangement uses TRBV29-1 and TRBJ1-5, with no clear D. The CDR3 totals 13 residues. CDR1 is SQVTM, CDR2 ANQGSEA, per germline. Trimming stripped 4 bases from V and 6 bases from J, with 13 bases between. In DNA form, the CDR3 reads TGCAGCGTTGCTGTGGAGCTAGGTCAGCCCCAGCATTTT. Translated: CSVAVELGQPQHF.

There are a few counts of this clonotype. This chain joins TRBV7-9 and TRBJ2-1; TRBD2 matches at 8 bases. The CDR3 is made up of 16 amino acids. Per germline, CDR1 SEHNR and CDR2 FQNEAQ (reference sequence). V gave up 1 base and J gave up 8 bases; unmatched junction bases: 10. As DNA, the CDR3 is TGTGCCAGCAGCTTAGACCCTGGACTTAGCGGGGATGAGCAGTTCTTC. Translating gives CASSLDPGLSGDEQFF.

This clonotype has ten or more counts. The rearrangement joins TRBV18 to TRBJ2-7, with D maybe TRBD2 (6 bases). Trimming removed 2 bases at V and 5 bases at J, with 28 bases between. The germline gives CDR1 KGHSH, CDR2 LQKENI. The CDR3 is 19 amino acids. The CDR3 sequence is CASSPGLREGLGYSNEQYF. The CDR3 region has the DNA TGTGCCAGCTCACCAGGTCTACGAGAGGGACTCGGATATAGTAACGAGCAGTACTTC.

This clonotype was seen only a few times. The rearrangement uses TRBV3-1 and TRBJ1-1, with TRBD1 matching 7 bases. From germline, CDR1 is LGHDT and CDR2 YNNKEL (reference sequence). J was trimmed by 5 bases and V by 1 base; bases with no gene match: 10. The CDR3 is 16 amino acids. CDR3 sequence: CASSQGSGGGGTEAFF. In DNA form, the CDR3 reads TGTGCCAGCAGCCAAGGTTCAGGGGGAGGAGGGACTGAAGCTTTCTTT.

This clonotype has more than one count but fewer than ten. The chain couples TRBV7-2 to TRBJ2-3, with D unresolved. The V and J ends lost 3 bases and 9 bases respectively, with 10 bases between them. Germline CDR1 reads SGHTA; CDR2 reads FQGNSA. This CDR3 region has 12 residues. CDR3 coding DNA: TGTGCCAGCAGCTTCGCGGATCTGACGCAGTATTTT. The encoded protein is CASSFADLTQYF.

Only a few counts were recorded for this clonotype. V and J are TRBV25-1 and TRBJ2-3; TRBD1 aligns across 8 bases. This CDR3 is built from 14 residues. Germline loops: CDR1 MGHDK, CDR2 SYGVNS. V gave up 6 bases and J gave up 8 bases; unmatched junction bases: 10. CDR3 in amino acids: CASSSDRVPGTQYF. CDR3 DNA: TGTGCCAGCAGCTCGGACAGGGTTCCTGGTACGCAGTATTTT.

This clonotype was detected ten times or more. The rearrangement uses TRBV7-9 and TRBJ2-7; D remains ambiguous. The germline V and J ends were trimmed by 0 bases and 3 bases, with 9 bases remaining between them. The germline V gene has CDR1 SEHNR and CDR2 FQNEAQ (reference sequence). CDR3 length: 14 residues. CDR3 sequence reads: CASSLALRVYEQYV. CDR3 bases: TGTGCCAGCAGCTTAGCACTCCGGGTCTACGAGCAGTACGTC.